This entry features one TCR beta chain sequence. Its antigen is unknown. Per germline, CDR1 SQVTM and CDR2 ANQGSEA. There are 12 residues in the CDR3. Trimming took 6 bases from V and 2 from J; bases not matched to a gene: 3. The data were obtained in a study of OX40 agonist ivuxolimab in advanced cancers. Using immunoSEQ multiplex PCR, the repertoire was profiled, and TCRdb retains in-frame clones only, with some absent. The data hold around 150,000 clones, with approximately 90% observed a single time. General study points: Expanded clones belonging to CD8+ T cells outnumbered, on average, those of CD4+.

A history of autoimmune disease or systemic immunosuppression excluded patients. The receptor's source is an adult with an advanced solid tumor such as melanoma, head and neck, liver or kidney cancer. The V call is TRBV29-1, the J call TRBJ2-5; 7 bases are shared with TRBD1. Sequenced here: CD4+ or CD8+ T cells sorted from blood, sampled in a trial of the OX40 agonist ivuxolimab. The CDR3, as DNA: TGCAGCGTCGTGACAGGGCAAGAGACCCAGTACTTC. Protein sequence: CSVVTGQETQYF.